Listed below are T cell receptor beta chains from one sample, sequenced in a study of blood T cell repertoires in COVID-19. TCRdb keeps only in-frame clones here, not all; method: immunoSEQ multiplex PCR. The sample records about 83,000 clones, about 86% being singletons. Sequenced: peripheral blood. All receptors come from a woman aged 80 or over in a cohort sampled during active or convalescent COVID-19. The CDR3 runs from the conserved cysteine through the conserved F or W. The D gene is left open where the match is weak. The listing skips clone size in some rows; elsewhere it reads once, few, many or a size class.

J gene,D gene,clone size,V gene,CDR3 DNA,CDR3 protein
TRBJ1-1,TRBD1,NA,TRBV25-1,TGTGCCAGCAGTGCGGGACAGGGAACTGAAGCTTTCTTT,CASSAGQGTEAFF
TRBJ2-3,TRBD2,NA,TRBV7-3,TGTGCCAGCAGCGCAAGCTGGGGGGGAGATACGCAGTATTTT,CASSASWGGDTQYF
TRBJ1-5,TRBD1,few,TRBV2,TGTGCCAGCAGTGAAGGGGGACAGGGATGGATTCAGCCCCAGCATTTT,CASSEGGQGWIQPQHF
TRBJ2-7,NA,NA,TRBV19,TGTGCCAGTAGTCCTGGAGGGACAGCGTTCCCCTACGAGCAGTACTTC,CASSPGGTAFPYEQYF
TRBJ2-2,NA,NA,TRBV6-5,TGTGCCAGCAAATCTCTGAACACCGGGGAGCTGTTTTTT,CASKSLNTGELFF
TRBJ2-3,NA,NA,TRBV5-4,TGTGCCAGCAGCCTAAAAGTCGGTGGCACAGATACGCAGTATTTT,CASSLKVGGTDTQYF
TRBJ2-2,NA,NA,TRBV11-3,TGTGCCAGCAGTCGGGGACAATCGAACACCGGGGAGCTGTTTTTT,CASSRGQSNTGELFF
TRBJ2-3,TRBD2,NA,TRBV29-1,TGCAGCGTTGAAGTAGGACTAGCGGGAGCCCCAGATACGCAGTATTTT,CSVEVGLAGAPDTQYF
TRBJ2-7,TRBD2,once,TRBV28,TGTGCCAGCAGTTTAGTGTCGGGAGGGAACTCCTACGAGCAGTACTTC,CASSLVSGGNSYEQYF
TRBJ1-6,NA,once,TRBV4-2,TGTGCCAGCAGCCAAGACTCCCTGGTGCCAGGCAGAAATTCACCCCTCCACTTT,CASSQDSLVPGRNSPLHF
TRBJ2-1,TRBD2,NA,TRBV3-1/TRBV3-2,TGTGCCAGCAGTCGCCTTAGCGGGGGCTACAATGAGCAGTTCTTC,CASSRLSGGYNEQFF
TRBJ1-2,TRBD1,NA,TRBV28,TGTGCCAGCAGCTTACAGGGGGCCAGGGGCTACACCTTC,CASSLQGARGYTF
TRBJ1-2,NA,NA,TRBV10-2,TGCGCCTCCCGCGGGGCAGGGACTTCTAACTATGGCTACACCTTC,CASRGAGTSNYGYTF
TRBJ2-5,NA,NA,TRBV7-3,TGTGCCAGCAGCTTAGGGGCGGTAGAGACCCAGTACTTC,CASSLGAVETQYF
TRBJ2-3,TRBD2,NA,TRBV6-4,TGTGCCAGCAGTGATCTAGCGGGAGCGGATACGCAGTATTTT,CASSDLAGADTQYF
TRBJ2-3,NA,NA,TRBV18,TGTGCCAGCGTCCTTTCTAGCACAGATACGCAGTATTTT,CASVLSSTDTQYF
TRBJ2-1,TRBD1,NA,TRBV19,TGTGCCAGTAGTAGACGGACAGGGGGGTCCCGTGAGCAGTTCTTC,CASSRRTGGSREQFF
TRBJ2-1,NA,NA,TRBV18,TGTGCCAGCTCACCAGTGGACATCTCCTACAATGAGCAGTTCTTC,CASSPVDISYNEQFF
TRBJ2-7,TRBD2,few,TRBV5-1,TGCGCCAGCAGCGCATCGACTAGCGGGAGGGCCGGTGAGCAGTACTTC,CASSASTSGRAGEQYF
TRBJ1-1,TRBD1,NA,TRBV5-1,TGCGCCAGCAGCCGACAGGGGGGGAACACTGAAGCTTTCTTT,CASSRQGGNTEAFF
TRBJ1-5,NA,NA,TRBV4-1,TGCGCCAGCAGCCAAGGCCCACAGGGTCAGCCCCAGCATTTT,CASSQGPQGQPQHF
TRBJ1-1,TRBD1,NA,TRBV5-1,TGCGCCAGCAGCTTGGCCTCGGGTGGGACAGGGGGCACTGAAGCTTTCTTT,CASSLASGGTGGTEAFF
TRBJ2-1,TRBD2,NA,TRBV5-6,TGTGCCAGCAGCCGCTCCGGGACTATCTCCCACAATGAGCAGTTCTTC,CASSRSGTISHNEQFF
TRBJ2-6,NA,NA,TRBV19,TGTGCCAGTAGTATAATCCAGATGATATCTGGGGCCAACGTCCTGACTTTC,CASSIIQMISGANVLTF
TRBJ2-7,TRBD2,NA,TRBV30,TGTGCCTGGAGCACATCGACTAGCGGTCTTACGAAGCAGTACTTC,CAWSTSTSGLTKQYF
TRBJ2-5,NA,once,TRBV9,TGTGCCAGCAGCCCGCACGTCGGAGAGACCCAGTACTTC,CASSPHVGETQYF
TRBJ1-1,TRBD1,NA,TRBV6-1,TGTGCCAGCAGTGGCTTACCACAGGGGGAGAGGGCTTTCTTT,CASSGLPQGERAFF
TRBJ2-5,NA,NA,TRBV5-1,TGCGCCAGCAGCTTAGGACAGATCCAAGAGACCCAGTACTTC,CASSLGQIQETQYF
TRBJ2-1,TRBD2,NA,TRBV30,TGTGCCTGGAGTGCCGGGTGGGCTTCGCCGGCTAGCGGGTACAATGAGCAGTTCTTC,CAWSAGWASPASGYNEQFF
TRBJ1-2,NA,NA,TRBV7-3,TGTGCCAGCAGCGTCACAGAGCTTAACTATGGCTACACCTTC,CASSVTELNYGYTF
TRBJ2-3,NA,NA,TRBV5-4,TGTGCCAGCAGCTTAGGGGGGGCAGATACGCAGTATTTT,CASSLGGADTQYF
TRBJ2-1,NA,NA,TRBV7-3,TGTGCCAGCCGGGGGAGATCCAATGAGCAGTTCTTC,CASRGRSNEQFF
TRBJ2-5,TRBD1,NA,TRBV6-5,TGTGCCAGCAGGCTACAGGGGTACCAAGAGACCCAGTACTTC,CASRLQGYQETQYF
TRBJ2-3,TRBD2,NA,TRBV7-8,TGTGCCAGCAGCCGAATTGAGACTAGCGGGAGTCTAGATACGCAGTATTTT,CASSRIETSGSLDTQYF
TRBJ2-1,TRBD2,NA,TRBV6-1,TGTGCCAGCAGTGAAGCGAACAACATAGCGGGGAGCCGATGGCAGTTCTTC,CASSEANNIAGSRWQFF
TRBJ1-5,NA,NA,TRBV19,TGTGCCAGTACCCCGGACACGGCTCACAATCAGCCCCAGCATTTT,CASTPDTAHNQPQHF
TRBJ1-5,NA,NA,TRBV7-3,TGTGCCAGCAGCTTAACGTGGGGGGATCCCTATAGCAATCAGCCCCAGCATTTT,CASSLTWGDPYSNQPQHF
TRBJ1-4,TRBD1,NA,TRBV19,TGTGCCAGTAGTGAACCGGGACAGAGGAAACCAACTAATGAAAAACTGTTTTTT,CASSEPGQRKPTNEKLFF